Sequencing of this T cell receptor (beta chain) was carried out in a study of blood T cell repertoires in COVID-19. Study at large: Researchers got acute and convalescent COVID-19 samples from the United States, Italy and Spain. T cells, B-cell-depleted T cells, or PBMCs supplied cDNA or gDNA.

TCRdb's copy holds only in-frame clones and misses some; the assay was immunoSEQ multiplex PCR. Among 150,000 to 200,000 clones listed, 82% were seen once. Those enrolled, adults aged roughly 18 to 89 years, came from about two dozen US areas. Categorization into cohorts depended on clinical history that participants reported. Sequencing input: PBMCs or T cells enriched from blood (not recorded which). This sequence originates from a man in his fifties who had recovered from COVID-19.

This CDR3 reads CASSMPGGGDTDTQYF. CDR3 nucleotides: TGTGCCAGTAGTATGCCTGGCGGGGGGGACACAGATACGCAGTATTTT. The V and J genes are TRBV19 and TRBJ2-3; 9 bases are shared with TRBD2. This CDR3 spans 16 amino acids. Germline V CDR1 and CDR2: LNHDA, SQIVND (reference sequence). The ends lost 3 bases at V and 2 bases at J; junction bases unmatched: 6.